This T cell receptor beta chain was captured in a study of T cell changes during pregnancy in multiple sclerosis. Sequencing used immunoSEQ multiplex PCR; TCRdb keeps in-frame clones, though not all of them. The sample yields around 48,000 clones, about 92% seen once. Sample: CD8+ T cells from peripheral blood mononuclear cells, taken before pregnancy. The TCR was taken from a female donor with multiple sclerosis, enrolled in a pregnancy study.

CDR3 in DNA: TGTGCCACCACATACGGGGAGGCCAAAAACATTCAGTACTTC. Protein product: CATTYGEAKNIQYF. The gene calls are TRBV6-5 and TRBJ2-4; D possibly corresponds to TRBD2 (5 bases). V lost 10 bases and J 1 base, leaving 14 bases between the germline ends. Germline CDR1 is MNHEY and CDR2 is SVGAGI. The CDR3 contains 14 residues.